These 19 T cell receptor beta chains share one sample of origin, sequenced in a study of OX40 agonist ivuxolimab in advanced cancers. Repertoires were generated with immunoSEQ multiplex PCR, while TCRdb's copy carries only in-frame clones and drops some. There are approximately 74,000 clones in the sample; about 89% occur only once, and more than 4.5% lies in the top ten. The sequencing here drew on CD4+ or CD8+ T cells sorted from blood, taken in a trial of the OX40 agonist ivuxolimab. The receptors originated from an adult with an advanced solid tumor such as melanoma, head and neck, liver or kidney cancer.

This chain joins TRBV4-1 and TRBJ1-6; D is unclear. There are 16 residues in the CDR3. The V end was cut by 1 base, the J end by 5 bases, with 12 bases between. Germline V gives CDR1 MGHRA, CDR2 YSYEKL. The CDR3 protein is CASSQGADFNNSPLHF. The CDR3 DNA is TGCGCCAGCAGCCAAGGGGCAGACTTTAATAATTCACCCCTCCACTTT.

The V and J genes are TRBV23-1 and TRBJ2-7; D is uncertain. TRBV23-1 is an ORF; its function is uncertain. V was pared by 9 bases and J by 0 bases, with 9 bases between. The CDR3 sequence is 12 residues long. CDR3 DNA: TGCGCCAGTCTCGTACTCTCCTACGAGCAGTACTTC. Protein product: CASLVLSYEQYF.

V gene TRBV9 combines with J gene TRBJ2-5; D is possibly TRBD2 (7 bases). Germline loops: CDR1 SGDLS, CDR2 YYNGEE. V dropped 4 bases and J dropped 0 bases, with 13 bases sitting between them. This CDR3 region has 15 residues. Written as DNA, the CDR3 is TGTGCCAGCAGCTATTCGGGGGGCGACCAAGAGACCCAGTACTTC. Protein: CASSYSGGDQETQYF. Drawing the rest from reference TRBV9 and TRBJ2-5, the complete variable domain is DSGVTQTPKHLITATGQRVTLRCSPRSGDLSVYWYQQSLDQGLQFLIQYYNGEERAKGNILERFSAQQFPDLHSELNLSSLELGDSALYFCASSYSGGDQETQYFGPGTRLLVL.

This rearrangement joins TRBV19 to TRBJ2-2; D is unresolved. Germline V lookup: CDR1 LNHDA, CDR2 SQIVND (reference sequence). The CDR3 consists of 12 residues. With 3 bases removed from V and 6 bases from J, the gap between germline ends came to 5 bases. The CDR3 DNA is TGTGCCAGTAGTATTTCTCCCGGGGAGCTGTTTTTT. Protein sequence: CASSISPGELFF.

The CDR3 reads CASSFPPRGARFHEQYF. The CDR3 nucleotides read TGTGCCAGCAGTTTCCCACCGAGGGGGGCGCGATTCCACGAGCAGTACTTC. The V call is TRBV28, the J call TRBJ2-7; either TRBD1 or TRBD2 may supply D (6 bases each). The CDR3 covers 17 residues. Trimming cost V 3 bases and J 5 bases, with 23 bases left between them. Germline V gene data show CDR1 as MDHEN and CDR2 as SYDVKM.

CDR3 nucleotide sequence: TGTGCCAGCAGAGAGTCCCCTGGGGGCTCCTACAATGAGCAGTTCTTC. It is translated as CASRESPGGSYNEQFF. The chain combines TRBV27 with TRBJ2-1, with D perhaps given as TRBD1 or TRBD2 (5 bases each). The CDR3 sequence is 16 residues long. Trimming took 6 bases from V and 0 from J, leaving 15 bases between them. Germline CDR1 is MNHEY and CDR2 is SMNVEV (reference sequence).

This chain connects TRBV2 to TRBJ2-5; unclear D gene. Germline-derived CDR1 and CDR2 are SNHLY and FYNNEI. Trimming left V 2 bases short and J 0 bases short, with 7 bases between. The CDR3 is 14 residues long. DNA for the CDR3: TGTGCCAGCAGTGAATTAGTCAACCAAGAGACCCAGTACTTC. It is translated as CASSELVNQETQYF.

This chain uses TRBV7-8 with TRBJ2-7; TRBD1 agrees at 7 bases. The CDR3 consists of 18 residues. In germline, CDR1 is SGHVS, CDR2 FQNEAQ. V shed 3 bases and J 2 bases; nucleotides not matched to a gene: 16. The CDR3 loop is CASSFGYPFGTETYEQYF. The CDR3 coding sequence is TGTGCCAGCAGCTTTGGGTATCCCTTCGGGACAGAAACCTACGAGCAGTACTTC.

This clone was seen a single time. The chain carries TRBV6-5 and TRBJ2-7, with D possibly matching TRBD2 (7 bases). V was shortened by 0 bases and J by 2 bases, with 14 bases between the two germline ends. CDR3 length: 16 amino acids. The germline V gene has CDR1 MNHEY and CDR2 SVGAGI. The CDR3 nucleotides are TGTGCCAGCAGTTACTCGGGGGGGGCAGCGGCCTACGAGCAGTACTTC. Protein sequence: CASSYSGGAAAYEQYF.

In its sample, this clone was seen once. The chain carries TRBV7-9 and TRBJ2-7; D is perhaps TRBD2 (5 bases). Germline V CDR1 and CDR2: SEHNR, FQNEAQ (reference sequence). CDR3 size: 16 residues. V dropped 4 bases and J dropped 4 bases, with 20 bases sitting between them. Here the CDR3 reads CASSSPSLTMRYEQYF. CDR3 DNA: TGTGCCAGCAGCTCGCCTAGCTTGACCATGAGGTACGAGCAGTACTTC.

The chain couples TRBV27 to TRBJ2-1; TRBD2 agrees at 12 bases. The germline V gene encodes CDR1 MNHEY and CDR2 SMNVEV (reference sequence). The length of the CDR3 is 16 residues. V trimming: 4 bases; J trimming: 7 bases; junction bases outside the gene matches: 8. CDR3 DNA: TGTGCCAGCAGTTCCCTAGCGGGAGGGCCTATAAATGAGCAGTTCTTC. Translated: CASSSLAGGPINEQFF.

The chain has TRBV7-3 and TRBJ2-1; maybe TRBD2 (6 bases). Germline-derived CDR1 and CDR2 are SGHTA and FQGTGA. The CDR3 loop spans 15 amino acids. V dropped 1 base and J dropped 6 bases, with 13 bases sitting between them. The CDR3 sequence is CASSLIGRSGNEQFF. DNA for the CDR3: TGTGCCAGCAGCTTAATCGGGCGTAGCGGCAATGAGCAGTTCTTC.

This rearrangement joins TRBV7-9 to TRBJ2-7; either TRBD1 or TRBD2 may supply D (5 bases each). Germline assignment: CDR1 SEHNR and CDR2 FQNEAQ (reference sequence). The germline V and J ends were trimmed by 5 bases and 5 bases, with 13 bases remaining between them. The CDR3 is 13 amino acids. CDR3 in amino acids: CASSPRAGHEQYF. The CDR3 DNA is TGTGCCAGCAGCCCGAGGGCAGGGCACGAGCAGTACTTC.

CDR3 sequence reads: CSVLDGQGYEQYF. The DNA of the CDR3 is TGCAGCGTACTGGATGGACAGGGCTACGAGCAGTACTTC. This chain uses TRBV29-1 with TRBJ2-7, with TRBD1 identical over 8 bases. The CDR3 extends over 13 amino acids. V shed 6 bases, J shed 3 bases, and the junction held 7 bases outside the gene matches. Germline CDR1 reads SQVTM; CDR2 reads ANQGSEA.

The rearrangement links TRBV6-6 to TRBJ2-5; 8 nucleotides align to TRBD1. Germline V gene sequence: CDR1 MNHNY, CDR2 SVGAGI (reference sequence). V gave up 2 bases and J gave up 2 bases; unmatched junction bases: 7. The CDR3 contains 16 residues. CDR3 nucleotide sequence: TGTGCCAGCAGTTACCCTCTAGGACAGGGTCAAGAGACCCAGTACTTC. This sequence encodes CASSYPLGQGQETQYF.

J is TRBJ2-3 and V is TRBV5-5; no firm D call. Germline values: CDR1 SGHKS, CDR2 YYEKEE (reference sequence). Between the trimmed V and J ends, which lost 0 bases and 2 bases, there was a span of 10 bases. CDR3 length: 15 residues. Here the CDR3 DNA reads TGTGCCAGCAGCTTGGGCTTGGGAAACACAGATACGCAGTATTTT. Its translation: CASSLGLGNTDTQYF.

This chain connects TRBV5-1 to TRBJ2-1; TRBD2 matches at 10 bases. CDR1 is SGHRS, CDR2 YFSETQ, per germline. The CDR3 runs 17 residues. J gave up 5 bases and V 2 bases, and 10 bases lay outside the gene matches. In DNA, the CDR3 is TGCGCCAGCAGCTTCTACCGCGGAGCGGGAGGGGACAATGAGCAGTTCTTC. Translating gives CASSFYRGAGGDNEQFF.

The genes are TRBV27 and TRBJ1-5; possibly TRBD1 for D (5 bases). Trimming stripped 7 bases from V and 6 bases from J, with 16 bases between. The CDR3 has 14 residues. The germline gives CDR1 MNHEY, CDR2 SMNVEV (reference sequence). This chain's CDR3 is CASTQRGGAQPQHF. CDR3 sequence (DNA): TGTGCCAGCACCCAGAGGGGAGGGGCTCAGCCCCAGCATTTT.

The chain is built from TRBV7-6 and TRBJ2-7; 8 bases align to TRBD1. Looked up from germline, CDR1 is SGHVS and CDR2 is FNYEAQ. The CDR3 sequence is 15 residues long. V was pared by 3 bases and J by 7 bases, with 11 bases of the junction left unmatched. The CDR3 protein is CASSFGQGPSGEQYF. The CDR3 DNA reads TGTGCCAGCAGCTTTGGACAGGGACCTTCGGGGGAGCAGTACTTC.